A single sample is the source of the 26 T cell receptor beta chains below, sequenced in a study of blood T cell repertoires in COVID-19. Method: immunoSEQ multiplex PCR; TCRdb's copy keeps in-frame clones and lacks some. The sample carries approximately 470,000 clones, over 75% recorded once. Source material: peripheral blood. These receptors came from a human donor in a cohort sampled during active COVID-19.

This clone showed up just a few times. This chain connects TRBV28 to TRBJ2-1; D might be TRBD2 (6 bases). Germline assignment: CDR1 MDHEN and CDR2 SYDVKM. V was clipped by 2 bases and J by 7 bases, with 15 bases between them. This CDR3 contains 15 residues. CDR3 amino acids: CASSLTSGGRNEQFF. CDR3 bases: TGTGCCAGCAGTTTAACGAGCGGAGGGCGGAATGAGCAGTTCTTC.

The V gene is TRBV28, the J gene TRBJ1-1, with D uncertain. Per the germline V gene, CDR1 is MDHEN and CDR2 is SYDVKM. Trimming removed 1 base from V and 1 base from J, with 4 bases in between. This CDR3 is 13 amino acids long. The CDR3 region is CASSLLANTEAFF. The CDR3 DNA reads TGTGCCAGCAGTTTATTAGCGAACACTGAAGCTTTCTTT.

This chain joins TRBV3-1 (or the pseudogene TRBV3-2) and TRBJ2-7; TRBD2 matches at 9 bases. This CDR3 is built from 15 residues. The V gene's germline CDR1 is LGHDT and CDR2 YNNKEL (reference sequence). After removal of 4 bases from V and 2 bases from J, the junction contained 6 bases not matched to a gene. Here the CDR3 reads CASSRAGGAPYEQYF. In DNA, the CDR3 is TGTGCCAGCAGCCGCGCGGGAGGGGCCCCCTACGAGCAGTACTTC.

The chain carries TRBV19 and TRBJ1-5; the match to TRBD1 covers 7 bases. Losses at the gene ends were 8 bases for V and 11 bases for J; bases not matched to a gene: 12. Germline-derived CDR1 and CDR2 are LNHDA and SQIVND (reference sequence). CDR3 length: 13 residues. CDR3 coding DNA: TGTGCCAGTTCCGGACAGGTCGACTCAGCCCAGCATTTT. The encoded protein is CASSGQVDSAQHF. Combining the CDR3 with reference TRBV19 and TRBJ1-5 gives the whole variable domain DGGITQSPKYLFRKEGQNVTLSCEQNLNHDAMYWYRQDPGQGLRLIYYSQIVNDFQKGDIAEGYSVSREKKESFPLTVTSAQKNPTAFYLCASSGQVDSAQHFGDGTRLSIL.

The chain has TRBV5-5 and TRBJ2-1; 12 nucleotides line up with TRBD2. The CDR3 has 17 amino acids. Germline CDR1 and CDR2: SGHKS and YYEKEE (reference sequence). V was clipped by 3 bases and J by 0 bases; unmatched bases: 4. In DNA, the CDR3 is TGTGCCAGCAGCTACGGACTAGCGGGGAACTCCTACAATGAGCAGTTCTTC. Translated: CASSYGLAGNSYNEQFF. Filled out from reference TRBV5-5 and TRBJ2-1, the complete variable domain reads DAGVTQSPTHLIKTRGQQVTLRCSPISGHKSVSWYQQVLGQGPQFIFQYYEKEERGRGNFPDRFSARQFPNYSSELNVNALLLGDSALYLCASSYGLAGNSYNEQFFGPGTRLTVL.

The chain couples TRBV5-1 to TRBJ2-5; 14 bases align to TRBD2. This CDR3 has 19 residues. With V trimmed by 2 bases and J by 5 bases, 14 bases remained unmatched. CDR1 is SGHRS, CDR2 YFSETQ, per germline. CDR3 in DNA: TGCGCCAGCAGCTTAGGACTAGCGGGAGGCGGGTACCCGGGGGAGACCCAGTACTTC. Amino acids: CASSLGLAGGGYPGETQYF.

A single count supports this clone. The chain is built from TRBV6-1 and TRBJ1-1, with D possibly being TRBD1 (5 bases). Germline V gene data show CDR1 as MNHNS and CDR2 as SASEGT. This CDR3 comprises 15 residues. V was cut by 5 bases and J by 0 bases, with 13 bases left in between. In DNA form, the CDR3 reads TGTGCCAGCAGTTCCGCGGGACGGGTGAACACTGAAGCTTTCTTT. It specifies CASSSAGRVNTEAFF.

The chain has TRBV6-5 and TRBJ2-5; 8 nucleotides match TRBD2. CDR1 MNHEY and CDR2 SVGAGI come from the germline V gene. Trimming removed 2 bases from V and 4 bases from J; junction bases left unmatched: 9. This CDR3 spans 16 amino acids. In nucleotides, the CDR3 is TGTGCCAGCAGTTACGTTTTCTCGGGAGGGCGAGAGACCCAGTACTTC. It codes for CASSYVFSGGRETQYF.

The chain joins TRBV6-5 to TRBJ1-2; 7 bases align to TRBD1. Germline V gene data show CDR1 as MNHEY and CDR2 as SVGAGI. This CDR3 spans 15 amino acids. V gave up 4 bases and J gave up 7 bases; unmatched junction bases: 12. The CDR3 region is CASSWMGQPGVGYTF. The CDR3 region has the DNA TGTGCCAGCAGTTGGATGGGACAGCCAGGAGTTGGCTACACCTTC.

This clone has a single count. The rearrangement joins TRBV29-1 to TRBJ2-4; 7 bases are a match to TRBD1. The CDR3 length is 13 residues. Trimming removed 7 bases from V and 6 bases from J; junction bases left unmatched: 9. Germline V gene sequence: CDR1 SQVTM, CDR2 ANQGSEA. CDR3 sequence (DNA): TGCAGCGCCAGACAGGGTGAGAGAAACATTCAGTACTTC. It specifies CSARQGERNIQYF.

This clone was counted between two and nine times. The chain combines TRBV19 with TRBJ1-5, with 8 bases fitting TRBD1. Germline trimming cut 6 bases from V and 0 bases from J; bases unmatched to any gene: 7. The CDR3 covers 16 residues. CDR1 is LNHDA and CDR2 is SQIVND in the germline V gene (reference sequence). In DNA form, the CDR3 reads TGTGCCAGTAGAACCTGGACAGGGTATAGCAATCAGCCCCAGCATTTT. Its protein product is CASRTWTGYSNQPQHF.

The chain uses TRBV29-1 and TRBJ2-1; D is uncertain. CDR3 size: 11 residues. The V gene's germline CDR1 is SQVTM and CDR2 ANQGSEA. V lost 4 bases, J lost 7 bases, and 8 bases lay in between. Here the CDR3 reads CSVGVLNEQFF. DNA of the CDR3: TGCAGCGTTGGAGTCTTGAATGAGCAGTTCTTC.

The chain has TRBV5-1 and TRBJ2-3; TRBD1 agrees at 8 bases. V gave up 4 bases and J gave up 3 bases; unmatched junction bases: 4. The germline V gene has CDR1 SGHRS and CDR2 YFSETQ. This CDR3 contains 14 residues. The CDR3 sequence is CASSERTGTDTQYF. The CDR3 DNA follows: TGCGCCAGCAGCGAAAGGACAGGGACAGATACGCAGTATTTT.

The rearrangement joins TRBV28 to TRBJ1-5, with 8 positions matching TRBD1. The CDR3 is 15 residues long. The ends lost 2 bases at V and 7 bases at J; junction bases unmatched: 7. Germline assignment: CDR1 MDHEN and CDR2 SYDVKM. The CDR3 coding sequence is TGTGCCAGCAGTTTAAGCGCAGGGGGCCAACAGCCCCAGCATTTT. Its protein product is CASSLSAGGQQPQHF. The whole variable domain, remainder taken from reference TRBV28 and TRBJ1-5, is DVKVTQSSRYLVKRTGEKVFLECVQDMDHENMFWYRQDPGLGLRLIYFSYDVKMKEKGDIPEGYSVSREKKERFSLILESASTNQTSMYLCASSLSAGGQQPQHFGDGTRLSIL.

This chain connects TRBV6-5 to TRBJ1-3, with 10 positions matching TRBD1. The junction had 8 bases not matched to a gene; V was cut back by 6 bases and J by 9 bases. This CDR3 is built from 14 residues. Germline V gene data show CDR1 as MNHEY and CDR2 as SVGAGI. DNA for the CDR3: TGTGCCAGCAGGGCCGGGACAGGGGCCTCCACCATATATTTT. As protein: CASRAGTGASTIYF.

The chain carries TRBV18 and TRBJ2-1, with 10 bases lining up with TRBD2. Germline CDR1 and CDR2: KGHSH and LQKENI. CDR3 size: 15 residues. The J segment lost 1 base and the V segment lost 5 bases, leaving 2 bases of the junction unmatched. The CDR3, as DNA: TGTGCCAGCTCATCACTAGCGGGATCCTACAATGAGCAGTTCTTC. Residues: CASSSLAGSYNEQFF.

The CDR3 loop is CAVLLGGLTYEQYF. The DNA of the CDR3 is TGTGCCGTTCTCCTGGGGGGACTAACCTACGAGCAGTACTTC. The chain employs TRBV2 and TRBJ2-7; 7 bases align to TRBD2. V lost 11 bases to trimming and J lost 2 bases; unmatched junction nucleotides: 12. The CDR3 sequence is 14 residues long. Germline lookup yields CDR1 SNHLY and CDR2 FYNNEI.

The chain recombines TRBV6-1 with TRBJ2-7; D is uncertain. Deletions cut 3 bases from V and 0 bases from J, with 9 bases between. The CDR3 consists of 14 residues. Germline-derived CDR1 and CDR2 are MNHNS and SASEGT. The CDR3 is CASSETYSSYEQYF. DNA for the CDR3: TGTGCCAGCAGTGAGACTTATAGCTCCTACGAGCAGTACTTC.

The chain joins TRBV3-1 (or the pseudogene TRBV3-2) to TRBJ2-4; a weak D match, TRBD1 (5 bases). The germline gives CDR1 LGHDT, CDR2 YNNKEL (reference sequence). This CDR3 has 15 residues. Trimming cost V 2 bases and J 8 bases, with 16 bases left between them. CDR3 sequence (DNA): TGTGCCAGCAGCCAAAATACAGGTCCCTGGGACATTCAGTACTTC. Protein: CASSQNTGPWDIQYF.

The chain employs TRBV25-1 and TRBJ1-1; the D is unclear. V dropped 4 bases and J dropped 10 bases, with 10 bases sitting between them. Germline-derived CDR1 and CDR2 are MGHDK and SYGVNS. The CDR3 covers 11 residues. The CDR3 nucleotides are TGTGCCAGCAGTGCTAAGTCGGTAGCTTTCTTT. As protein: CASSAKSVAFF. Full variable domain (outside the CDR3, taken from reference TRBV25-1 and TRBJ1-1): EADIYQTPRYLVIGTGKKITLECSQTMGHDKMYWYQQDPGMELHLIHYSYGVNSTEKGDLSSESTVSRIRTEHFPLTLESARPSHTSQYLCASSAKSVAFFGQGTRLTVV.

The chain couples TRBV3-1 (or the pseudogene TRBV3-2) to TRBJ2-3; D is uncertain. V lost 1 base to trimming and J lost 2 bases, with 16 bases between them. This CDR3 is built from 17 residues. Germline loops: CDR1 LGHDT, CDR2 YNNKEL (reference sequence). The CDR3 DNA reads TGTGCCAGCAGCCAAGCGTTTCGGGTGAACTCCACAGATACGCAGTATTTT. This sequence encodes CASSQAFRVNSTDTQYF.

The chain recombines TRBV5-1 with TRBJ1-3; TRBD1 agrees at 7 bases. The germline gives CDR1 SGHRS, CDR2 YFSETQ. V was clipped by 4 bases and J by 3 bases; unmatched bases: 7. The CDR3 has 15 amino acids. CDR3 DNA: TGCGCCAGCAGCCCGGGACAGAACAGTGGAAACACCATATATTTT. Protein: CASSPGQNSGNTIYF.

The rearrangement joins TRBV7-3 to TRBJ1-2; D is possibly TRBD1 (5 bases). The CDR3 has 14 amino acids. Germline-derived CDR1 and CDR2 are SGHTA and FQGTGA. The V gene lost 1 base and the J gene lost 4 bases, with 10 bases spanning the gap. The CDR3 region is CASSLIGVGYGYTF. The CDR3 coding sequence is TGTGCCAGCAGCTTAATAGGGGTGGGCTATGGCTACACCTTC.

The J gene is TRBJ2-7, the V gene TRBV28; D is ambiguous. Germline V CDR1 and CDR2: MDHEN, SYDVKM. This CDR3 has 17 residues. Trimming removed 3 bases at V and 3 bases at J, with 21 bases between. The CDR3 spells CASSFLGSVPVNYEQYF. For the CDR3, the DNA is TGTGCCAGCAGTTTCTTGGGCTCGGTTCCGGTAAACTACGAGCAGTACTTC.

The CDR3 sequence: CASSLAATNYGYTF. The CDR3 bases are TGTGCCAGCAGCTTAGCAGCAACTAACTATGGCTACACCTTC. The chain is built from TRBV11-1 and TRBJ1-2; no clear D. V lost 0 bases and J 0 bases, leaving 5 bases between the germline ends. CDR3 length equals 14 residues. Germline loops: CDR1 SGHAT, CDR2 FQDESV (reference sequence).

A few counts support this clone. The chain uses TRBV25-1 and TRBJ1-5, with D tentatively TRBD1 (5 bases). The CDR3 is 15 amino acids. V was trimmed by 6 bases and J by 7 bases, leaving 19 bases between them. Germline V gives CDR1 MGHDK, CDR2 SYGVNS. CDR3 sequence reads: CASSPAWGVGQPQHF. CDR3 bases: TGTGCCAGCAGCCCAGCCTGGGGGGTGGGACAGCCCCAGCATTTT. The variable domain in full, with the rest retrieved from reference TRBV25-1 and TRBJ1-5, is EADIYQTPRYLVIGTGKKITLECSQTMGHDKMYWYQQDPGMELHLIHYSYGVNSTEKGDLSSESTVSRIRTEHFPLTLESARPSHTSQYLCASSPAWGVGQPQHFGDGTRLSIL.